A selection of T cell receptor beta chains follows, all from one sample in a study of blood T cell repertoires in COVID-19. Generated by immunoSEQ multiplex PCR, the TCRdb table keeps only in-frame clones and is missing some. The sample records 38,000 or so clones, over 75% being singletons. The sequenced sample was peripheral blood. Every receptor here comes from a human donor in a cohort sampled during active or convalescent COVID-19. The donor label of this sample is uncertain. CDR3s include the opening cysteine and the closing phenylalanine or tryptophan. Each record gives: J gene, V gene, clone size, D gene, CDR3 DNA, CDR3 protein. The D gene is left open where the match is weak. A clone size is listed for some rows: how often the clone was seen (once, few, many), or a class if it is expanded.

j_call: TRBJ2-3; v_call: TRBV7-8; clone_size: .; d_call: TRBD2; cdr3_nt: TGTGCCAGCAGCTGGATAGGACTAGCGGGAGTTGGTACGCAGTATTTT; cdr3_aa: CASSWIGLAGVGTQYF
j_call: TRBJ1-1; v_call: TRBV25-1; clone_size: .; d_call: .; cdr3_nt: TGTGCCAGCAGTGACCCAGGGTACACTGAAGCTTTCTTT; cdr3_aa: CASSDPGYTEAFF
j_call: TRBJ1-5; v_call: TRBV6-4; clone_size: .; d_call: TRBD1; cdr3_nt: TGTGCCAGCAGTGATCCGGACAGGGGATGCAATCAGCCCCAGCATTTT; cdr3_aa: CASSDPDRGCNQPQHF
j_call: TRBJ2-2; v_call: TRBV24-1; clone_size: few; d_call: .; cdr3_nt: TGTGCCACCAGTGCTTTAAAGGCAGGCGCCAACACCGGGGAGCTGTTTTTT; cdr3_aa: CATSALKAGANTGELFF
j_call: TRBJ1-6; v_call: TRBV5-6; clone_size: .; d_call: .; cdr3_nt: TGTGCCAGCAGCTTGAGGCAGGGGAACAATTCACCCCTCCACTTT; cdr3_aa: CASSLRQGNNSPLHF
j_call: TRBJ1-2; v_call: TRBV5-4; clone_size: .; d_call: .; cdr3_nt: TGTGCCAGCAGCTTTCGTGGCGGGAGGGACGGCTACACCTTC; cdr3_aa: CASSFRGGRDGYTF
j_call: TRBJ2-5; v_call: TRBV19; clone_size: .; d_call: TRBD1; cdr3_nt: TGTGCCAGTAGTACCGGGACAGGGTGGGAGACCCAGTACTTC; cdr3_aa: CASSTGTGWETQYF
j_call: TRBJ2-1; v_call: TRBV3-1/TRBV3-2; clone_size: .; d_call: TRBD2; cdr3_nt: TGTGCCAGCAGCCATCGGACTAGCTATGAGCAGTTCTTC; cdr3_aa: CASSHRTSYEQFF
j_call: TRBJ1-6; v_call: TRBV27; clone_size: .; d_call: .; cdr3_nt: TGTGCCAGCAGTTTATCGCAGGCCTCCCCTAATTCACCCCTCCACTTT; cdr3_aa: CASSLSQASPNSPLHF
j_call: TRBJ2-3; v_call: TRBV24-1; clone_size: once; d_call: TRBD2; cdr3_nt: TGTGCCACCAGTGATTCCCTGACTAGCGGGACGGCGGATACGCAGTATTTT; cdr3_aa: CATSDSLTSGTADTQYF
j_call: TRBJ2-5; v_call: TRBV6-5; clone_size: .; d_call: .; cdr3_nt: TGTGCCAGCAGACGGCAAGAGACCCAGTACTTC; cdr3_aa: CASRRQETQYF
j_call: TRBJ1-1; v_call: TRBV7-2; clone_size: .; d_call: .; cdr3_nt: TGTGCCAGCAGCCCCCGCCAGGGTAGGATGAACACTGAAGCTTTCTTT; cdr3_aa: CASSPRQGRMNTEAFF